The rows below give T cell receptor beta chains drawn from one sample of a study of regulatory T cells. Repertoires were generated with immunoSEQ multiplex PCR, while TCRdb's copy carries only in-frame clones and drops some. The table lists tens of thousands of clones, about 90% of them singletons, with roughly 1.4% in the top ten. Input material: conventional CD4+ T cells sorted from blood. The receptor set was obtained from a person under 35 with CD3G deficiency. CDR3s include the opening cysteine and the closing phenylalanine or tryptophan. D genes are given only for firm matches. The size of a clone is reported for some rows only, either as once, few or many, or as a class for expanded clones.

TRBD2 TRBJ2-1 . TRBV4-1 TGCGCCAGCAGCACCAGGAGCGGGGGGCCCGTATCCTACAATGAGCAGTTCTTC CASSTRSGGPVSYNEQFF
TRBD1 TRBJ2-5 . TRBV5-4 TGTGCCAGCAGCTTGGCCCCCAAAAGACAGGGATGGGCGCAGAGAGAGACCCAGTACTTC CASSLAPKRQGWAQRETQYF
TRBD1 TRBJ1-2 . TRBV7-3 TGTGCCAGCAGCTTAAGGACAGGGGGCGAGGTACACTATGGCTACACCTTC CASSLRTGGEVHYGYTF
. TRBJ2-3 . TRBV18 TGTGCCAGCTCCCCTACTGCCGTAGCAGATACGCAGTATTTT CASSPTAVADTQYF
. TRBJ2-7 . TRBV28 TGTGCCAGCAGCCCTACTGACAGCTACGAGCAGTACTTC CASSPTDSYEQYF
. TRBJ2-7 once TRBV7-4 TGTGCCAGCAGCCCCAATCGTGGGGACACTACCTACGAGCAGTACTTC CASSPNRGDTTYEQYF
TRBD2 TRBJ2-5 . TRBV19 TGTGCCAGTAGTACGACTAGCGGGGGCCAAACCCAGTACTTC CASSTTSGGQTQYF
TRBD2 TRBJ2-1 . TRBV18 TGTGCCAGCTCAAAAGGGCTAGCGGGGGCCCATGAGCAGTTCTTC CASSKGLAGAHEQFF
. TRBJ1-4 . TRBV5-4 TGTGCCAGCAGCTTGGGTATCGGACCCAATGAAAAACTGTTTTTT CASSLGIGPNEKLFF
. TRBJ2-2 . TRBV5-1 TGCGCCAGCAGCTTGGCTGCAACCGGGGAGCTGTTTTTT CASSLAATGELFF
TRBD1 TRBJ1-2 . TRBV29-1 TGCAGCGCAACCCAGGGGGGAAGCTATGGCTACACCTTC CSATQGGSYGYTF
. TRBJ1-2 . TRBV6-1 TGTGCCAGCAGTGAACAGGGGTATGGCTACACCTTC CASSEQGYGYTF
. TRBJ2-3 . TRBV19 TGTGCCAGTAGTAGGACAGGCACAGATACGCAGTATTTT CASSRTGTDTQYF
. TRBJ1-1 . TRBV5-1 TGCGCCAGCAGCCCCGAACCGGGCCCCGGGTCTTTCTTT CASSPEPGPGSFF
. TRBJ2-3 . TRBV5-1 TGCGCCAGCAGCTTGGGTGCGTACACAGATACGCAGTATTTT CASSLGAYTDTQYF
. TRBJ2-5 . TRBV7-7 TGTGCTAGCAGCGAAGGGGGGGTAGGGACCCAGTACTTC CASSEGGVGTQYF
. TRBJ1-1 . TRBV5-1 TGCGCCAGCAGCTTGAGTCTAAGGTCTGAAGCTTTCTTT CASSLSLRSEAFF
. TRBJ2-5 . TRBV30 TGTGCCTGGAGTGTGATCGGACACTTCCCCCAAGAGACCCAGTACTTC CAWSVIGHFPQETQYF
. TRBJ2-6 . TRBV7-8 TGTGCCAGTACAGGCTCCTCTGGGGCCAACGTCCTGACTTTC CASTGSSGANVLTF
. TRBJ2-7 . TRBV6-1 TGTGCCAGCAGTGAAGACATATCAGGCGTTACCTACGAGCAGTACTTC CASSEDISGVTYEQYF
. TRBJ2-7 . TRBV6-1 TGTGCCAGCAGTGGGCTAGCGCCGACCTACGAGCAGTACTTC CASSGLAPTYEQYF
. TRBJ2-2 . TRBV6-1 TGTGCCACCTCTGACGGGGGCACCGGGGAGCTGTTTTTT CATSDGGTGELFF
. TRBJ2-7 . TRBV6-1 TGTGCCAGCAGCCCCGGGACGGGGACCTCCTACGAGCAGTACTTC CASSPGTGTSYEQYF
. TRBJ2-4 . TRBV28 TGTGCCAGCCAATCGGGGGGCGCCCCGGACATTCAGTACTTC CASQSGGAPDIQYF
. TRBJ2-5 . TRBV18 TGTGCCAGCTCACCACCGAGCGGAGATCAAGAGACCCAGTACTTC CASSPPSGDQETQYF
TRBD1 TRBJ2-1 . TRBV5-1 TGCGCCAGCAGCTTGGCAGGACAGGGGTTCGGTGAGCAGTTCTTC CASSLAGQGFGEQFF
. TRBJ2-7 few TRBV7-8 TGTGCCAGCAGCCGTCGCGGGTCCTACGAGCAGTACTTC CASSRRGSYEQYF
. TRBJ2-1 . TRBV5-1 TGCGCCAGCAGCTTGGGGCATGGTGAGCAGTTCTTC CASSLGHGEQFF
. TRBJ1-1 . TRBV9 TGTGCCAGCAGCAAAGAGGGGAGGGGCACTGAAGCTTTCTTT CASSKEGRGTEAFF
. TRBJ2-6 . TRBV9 TGTGCCAGCACCTTAGCCCCCTCTGGGGCCAACGTCCTGACTTTC CASTLAPSGANVLTF
. TRBJ2-3 . TRBV5-1 TGCGCCAGCAGCTTGGAAGGGGGGTACACAGATACGCAGTATTTT CASSLEGGYTDTQYF
TRBD1 TRBJ1-2 few TRBV6-1 TGTGCCAGCAGTGAACGACAGGGGGGGAACTATGGCTACACCTTC CASSERQGGNYGYTF
TRBD1 TRBJ1-2 . TRBV19 TGTGCCAGTAGTATCTGGACAGGGGCGGCTGGCTACACCTTC CASSIWTGAAGYTF
. TRBJ2-4 . TRBV6-1 TGTGCCAGCCGGGTAAAAAACATTCAGTACTTC CASRVKNIQYF
. TRBJ2-3 . TRBV5-1 TGCGCCAGCAGCTTGGCCGGGGTCGGTACGCAGTATTTT CASSLAGVGTQYF
. TRBJ1-1 . TRBV7-9 TGTGCCAGCAGCTTAGAGGGGAACACTGAAGCTTTCTTT CASSLEGNTEAFF
. TRBJ1-2 . TRBV6-1 TGTGCCAGCAGGGTGGCCTCTAACTATGGCTACACCTTC CASRVASNYGYTF
. TRBJ2-3 . TRBV18 TGTGCCAGCTCACCTTACCTAGCGACTAGCACAGATACGCAGTATTTT CASSPYLATSTDTQYF
TRBD1 TRBJ1-4 . TRBV27 TGTGCCAGCAGTCCGATATATGGGACAGGTGAAAAACTGTTTTTT CASSPIYGTGEKLFF
. TRBJ1-2 few TRBV19 TGTGCCAGTAGCGAAGGACCGTTCTATGGCTACACCTTC CASSEGPFYGYTF
TRBD1 TRBJ1-2 . TRBV28 TGTGCCAGCAGTCCAGGGGGGATGGGGAACTATGGCTACACCTTC CASSPGGMGNYGYTF
. TRBJ1-2 . TRBV6-1 TGTGCCAGCAGACGGGAGGCCGCTGGCTACACCTTC CASRREAAGYTF
. TRBJ1-2 . TRBV19 TGTGCCAGCTCAGGGATTAACTATGGCTACACCTTC CASSGINYGYTF
. TRBJ2-4 . TRBV5-5 TGTGCCAGCAGCTTGGGGGGCCCCCTAGCCAAAAACATTCAGTACTTC CASSLGGPLAKNIQYF
TRBD1 TRBJ1-2 once TRBV7-9 TGTGCCAGCAGCCGGGGACAGCTCTATGGCTACACCTTC CASSRGQLYGYTF
. TRBJ2-5 . TRBV5-1 TGCGCCAGCAGCCTTACCGGACGACTCGACGAGACCCAGTACTTC CASSLTGRLDETQYF
TRBD1 TRBJ2-4 . TRBV7-2 TGTGCCAGCAGCTTAGCCCGGGACAGGGGACACATTCAGCACTTC CASSLARDRGHIQHF
. TRBJ2-2 once TRBV14 TGTGCCAGCAGCCAAGGACGGGGTCCGAACACCGGGGAGCTGTTTTTT CASSQGRGPNTGELFF
TRBD1 TRBJ1-2 once TRBV28 TGTGCCAGCAGGGGACAGCCCCAACTAGACTACACCTTC CASRGQPQLDYTF
TRBD1 TRBJ2-1 . TRBV30 TGTGCCTGGGGCCCACAGGGACAGGGGGAGTTCTTC CAWGPQGQGEFF
TRBD1 TRBJ2-1 . TRBV6-1 TGTGCCAGCCAGACAGGGACCCTCTACAATGAGCAGTTCTTC CASQTGTLYNEQFF
TRBD1 TRBJ1-1 . TRBV28 TGTGCCAGCAGTTCCACCCCCGGGACAGGAGACCATGGGGGTGAAGCTTTCTTT CASSSTPGTGDHGGEAFF
. TRBJ1-2 . TRBV5-1 TGCGCCAGCAGCCCAGGGCCAGATAACTATGGCTACACCTTC CASSPGPDNYGYTF